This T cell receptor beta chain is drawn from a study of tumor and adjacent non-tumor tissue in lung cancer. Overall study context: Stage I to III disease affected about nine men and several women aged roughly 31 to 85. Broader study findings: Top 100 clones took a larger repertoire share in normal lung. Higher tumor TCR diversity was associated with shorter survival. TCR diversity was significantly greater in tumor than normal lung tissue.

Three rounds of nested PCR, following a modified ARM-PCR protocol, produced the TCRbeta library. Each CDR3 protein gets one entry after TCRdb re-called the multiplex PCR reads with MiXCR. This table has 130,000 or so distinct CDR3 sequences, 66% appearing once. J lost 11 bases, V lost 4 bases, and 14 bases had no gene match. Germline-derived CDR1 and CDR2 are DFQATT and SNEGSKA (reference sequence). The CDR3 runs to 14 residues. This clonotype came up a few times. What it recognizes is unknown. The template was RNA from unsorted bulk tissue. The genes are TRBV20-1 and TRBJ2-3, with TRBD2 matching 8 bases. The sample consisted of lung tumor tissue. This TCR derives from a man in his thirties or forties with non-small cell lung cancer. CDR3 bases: TGCAGTGCTACCAAACTAGCGGACGATATGGGGCAGTATTTT. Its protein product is CSATKLADDMGQYF.